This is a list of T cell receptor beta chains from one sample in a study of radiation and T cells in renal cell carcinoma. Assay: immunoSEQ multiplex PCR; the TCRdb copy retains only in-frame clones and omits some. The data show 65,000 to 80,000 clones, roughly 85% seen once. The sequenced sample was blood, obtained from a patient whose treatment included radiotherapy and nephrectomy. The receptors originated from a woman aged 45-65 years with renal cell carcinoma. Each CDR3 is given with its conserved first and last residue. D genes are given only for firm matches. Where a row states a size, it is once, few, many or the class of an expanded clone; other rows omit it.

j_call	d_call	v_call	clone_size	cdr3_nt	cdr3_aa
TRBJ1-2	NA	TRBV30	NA	TGTGCCTGGAGTGTCGACCTGAACTATGGCTACACCTTC	CAWSVDLNYGYTF
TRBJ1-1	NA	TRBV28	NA	TGTGCCAGCAGTTTAAGTGGCACTGAAGCTTTCTTT	CASSLSGTEAFF
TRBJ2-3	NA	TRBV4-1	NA	TGCGCCAGCAGCCAAGCGGGACAAGGGGAGGCAAATACGCAGTATTTT	CASSQAGQGEANTQYF
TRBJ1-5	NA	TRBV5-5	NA	TGTGCCAGCAGCTTGGGATTAGAAAATCAGCCCCAGCATTTT	CASSLGLENQPQHF
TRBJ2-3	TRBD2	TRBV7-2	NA	TGTGCCAGCAGCGCGGCGTACTCGCGGGAGGGGACAGATACGCAGTATTTT	CASSAAYSREGTDTQYF
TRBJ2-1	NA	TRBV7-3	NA	TGTGCCAGCAGCCCCCTTTGGGGGCATATCAATGAGCAGTTCTTC	CASSPLWGHINEQFF
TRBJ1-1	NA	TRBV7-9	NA	TGTGCCAGCAGCTTAGAAAGGCACACTGAAGCTTTCTTT	CASSLERHTEAFF
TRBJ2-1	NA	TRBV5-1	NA	TGCGCCAGCAGCGTGGCCCCCCCCGATGAGCAGTTCTTC	CASSVAPPDEQFF
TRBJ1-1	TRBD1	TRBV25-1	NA	TGTGCCAGCAGTGTCCGGGACAGTAGGATTCCTGAAGCTTTCTTT	CASSVRDSRIPEAFF
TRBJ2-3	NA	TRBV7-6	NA	TGTGCCAGCAGTTTAATCGCGCGGGATACGCAGTATTTT	CASSLIARDTQYF
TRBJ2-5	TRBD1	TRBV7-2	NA	TGTGCCAGCAGCTTAGCGGGACAGGCTTTCCGGAGGGCCCAGTACTTC	CASSLAGQAFRRAQYF
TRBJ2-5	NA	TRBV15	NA	TGTGCCACCAGCAGACAGGGTTCCGAACAGACCCAGTACTTC	CATSRQGSEQTQYF
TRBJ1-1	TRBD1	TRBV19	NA	TGTGCCAGTAGTTTCGGCCAATCCCCGGGACAGGGGAGCACTGAAGCTTTCTTT	CASSFGQSPGQGSTEAFF
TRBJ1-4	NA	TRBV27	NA	TGTGCCAGCAGTGGCAGGCGTAATGAAAAACTGTTTTTT	CASSGRRNEKLFF
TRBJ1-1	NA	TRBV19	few	TGTGCCAGTAGTATTAGCCTTGTGTCCGACACTGAAGCTTTCTTT	CASSISLVSDTEAFF
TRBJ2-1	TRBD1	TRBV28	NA	TGTGCCAGCAGTTTCGTTGCCGCCTCGGGACAGACCTACAATGAGCAGTTCTTC	CASSFVAASGQTYNEQFF
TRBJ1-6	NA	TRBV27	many	TGTGCCAGCGGATCCGGACGAAATAATTCACCCCTCCACTTT	CASGSGRNNSPLHF
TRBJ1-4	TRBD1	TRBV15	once	TGTGCCACCAGCAGGGCCCCGGGACAGGGTAGGGAAAAACTGTTTTTT	CATSRAPGQGREKLFF
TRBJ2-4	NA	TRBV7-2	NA	TGTGCCAGCAGCTTAGACAGGCGGACTCAGTACTTC	CASSLDRRTQYF
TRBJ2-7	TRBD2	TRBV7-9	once	TGTGCCAGCAGCCCGGGACTAGCGGGTTACGAGCAGTACTTC	CASSPGLAGYEQYF
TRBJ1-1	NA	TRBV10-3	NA	TGTGCCATCGGGGGCGGCGGGTCAGGGTCTGAAGCTTTCTTT	CAIGGGGSGSEAFF
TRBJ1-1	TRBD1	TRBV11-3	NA	TGTGCCAGCACCCGAGGTACAGGGGACACTGAAGCTTTCTTT	CASTRGTGDTEAFF
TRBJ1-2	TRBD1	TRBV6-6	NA	TGTGCCAGCAGGGGACAGGGGGCGGGTGGCTACACCTTC	CASRGQGAGGYTF
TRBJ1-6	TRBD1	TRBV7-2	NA	TGTGCCAGCAGCGCCGACGGGACAGATTCACCCCTCCACTTT	CASSADGTDSPLHF
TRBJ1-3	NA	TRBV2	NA	TGTGCCAGCACTGAGGCATCGTGGGGAAACACCATATATTTT	CASTEASWGNTIYF
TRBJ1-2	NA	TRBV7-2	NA	TGTGCCAGCAACCAGTATGGCTATGGCTACACCTTC	CASNQYGYGYTF
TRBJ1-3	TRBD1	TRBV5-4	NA	TGTGCCAGCAGCAGGGACAGGGGGAAGTCTGGAAACACCATATATTTT	CASSRDRGKSGNTIYF
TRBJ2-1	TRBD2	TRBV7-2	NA	TGTGCCAGCAGCATACTTTTTATTGGGCGGGAGGGCTCTAGGAATGAGCAGTTCTTC	CASSILFIGREGSRNEQFF
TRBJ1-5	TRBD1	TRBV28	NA	TGTGCCAGCACCACGGACAGGGTTAGCAATCAGCCCCAGCATTTT	CASTTDRVSNQPQHF
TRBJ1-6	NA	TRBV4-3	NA	TGCGCCAGCAGCCAAGAAATGGACAGTAGCTCCTATAATTCACCCCTCCACTTT	CASSQEMDSSSYNSPLHF
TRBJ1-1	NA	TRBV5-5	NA	TGTGCCAGCAGCTTGGAGCCGGGGAAGGGGGCTGAAGCTTTCTTT	CASSLEPGKGAEAFF
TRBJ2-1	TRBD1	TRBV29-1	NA	TGCAGTGCCAAGGGGGCGGCTAACTCCTACAATGAGCAGTTCTTC	CSAKGAANSYNEQFF
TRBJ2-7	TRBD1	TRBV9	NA	TGTGCCAGCAGCCCCGGGACAGGGGATACCTCTCAGTACTTC	CASSPGTGDTSQYF
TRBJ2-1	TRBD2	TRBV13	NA	TGTGCCAGCAGCTTAGGCCAGACTAGCGGGCGCTACAATGAGCAGTTCTTC	CASSLGQTSGRYNEQFF
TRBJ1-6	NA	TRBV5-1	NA	TGCGCCAGCAGCTTGGGACAGATCGTAAATTCACCCCTCCACTTT	CASSLGQIVNSPLHF